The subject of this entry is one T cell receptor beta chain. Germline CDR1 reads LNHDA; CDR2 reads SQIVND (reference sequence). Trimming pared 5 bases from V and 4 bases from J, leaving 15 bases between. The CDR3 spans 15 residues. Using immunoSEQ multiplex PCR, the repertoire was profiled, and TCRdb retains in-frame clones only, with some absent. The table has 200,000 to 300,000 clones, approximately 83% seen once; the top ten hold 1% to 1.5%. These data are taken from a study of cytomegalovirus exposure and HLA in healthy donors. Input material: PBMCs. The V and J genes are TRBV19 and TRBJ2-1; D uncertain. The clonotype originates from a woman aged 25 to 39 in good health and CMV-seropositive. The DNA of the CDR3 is TGTGCCAGTAGTTCTATCCACTCCCCTTACAATGAGCAGTTCTTC. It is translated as CASSSIHSPYNEQFF.